This T cell receptor (beta chain) was identified during a study of blood T cell repertoires in COVID-19. Method: immunoSEQ multiplex PCR; TCRdb's copy keeps in-frame clones and lacks some. The data show 380,000 or so clones, around 87% seen once. The sequencing sample was made of PBMCs or T cells enriched from blood (not recorded which). This TCR derives from a young woman with acute COVID-19.

The CDR3 region is CASSQRTGPPKPQHF. The CDR3 region has the DNA TGTGCCAGCAGCCAACGGACAGGTCCTCCGAAGCCCCAGCATTTT. The chain uses TRBV3-1 (or the pseudogene TRBV3-2) and TRBJ1-5, with 7 positions matching TRBD1. The germline gives CDR1 LGHDT, CDR2 YNNKEL (reference sequence). The CDR3 has 15 amino acids. Trimming at V came to 2 bases and at J to 8 bases, leaving 9 bases not matched to a gene.